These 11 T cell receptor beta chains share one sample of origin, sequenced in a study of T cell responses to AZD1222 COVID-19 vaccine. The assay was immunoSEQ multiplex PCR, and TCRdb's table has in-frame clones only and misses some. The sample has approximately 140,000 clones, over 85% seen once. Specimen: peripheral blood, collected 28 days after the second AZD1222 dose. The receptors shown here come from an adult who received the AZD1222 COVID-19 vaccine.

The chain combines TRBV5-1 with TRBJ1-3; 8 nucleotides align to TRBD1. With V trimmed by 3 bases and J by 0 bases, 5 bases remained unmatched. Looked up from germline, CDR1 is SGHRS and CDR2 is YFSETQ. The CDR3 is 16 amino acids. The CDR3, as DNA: TGCGCCAGCAGCTCAACAGGGGGAAGCTCTGGAAACACCATATATTTT. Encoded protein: CASSSTGGSSGNTIYF.

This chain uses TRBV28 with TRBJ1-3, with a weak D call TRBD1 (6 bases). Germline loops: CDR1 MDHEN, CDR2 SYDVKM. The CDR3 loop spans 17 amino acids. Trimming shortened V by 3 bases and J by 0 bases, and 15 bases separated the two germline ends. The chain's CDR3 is CASSLGGSRFSGNTIYF. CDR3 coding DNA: TGTGCCAGCAGTTTGGGGGGCAGCCGCTTCTCTGGAAACACCATATATTTT.

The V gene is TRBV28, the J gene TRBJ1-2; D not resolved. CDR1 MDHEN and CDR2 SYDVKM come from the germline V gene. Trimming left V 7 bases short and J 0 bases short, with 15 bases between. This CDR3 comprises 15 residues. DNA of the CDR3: TGTGCCAGCACGGTGGGCGCCCCTACTAACTATGGCTACACCTTC. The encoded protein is CASTVGAPTNYGYTF.

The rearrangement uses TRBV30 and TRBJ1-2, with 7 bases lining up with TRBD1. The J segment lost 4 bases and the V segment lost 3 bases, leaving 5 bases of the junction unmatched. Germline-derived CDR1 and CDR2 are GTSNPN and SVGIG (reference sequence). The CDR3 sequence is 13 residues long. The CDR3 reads CAWRTGPLYGYTF. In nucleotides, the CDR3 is TGTGCCTGGAGGACAGGGCCCCTCTATGGCTACACCTTC.

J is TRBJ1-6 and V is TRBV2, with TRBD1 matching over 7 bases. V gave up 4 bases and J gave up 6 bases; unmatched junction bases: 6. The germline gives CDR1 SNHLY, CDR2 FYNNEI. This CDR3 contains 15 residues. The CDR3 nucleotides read TGTGCCAGCAGTGGGGAGGGACAGCCTAATTCACCCCTCCACTTT. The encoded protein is CASSGEGQPNSPLHF.

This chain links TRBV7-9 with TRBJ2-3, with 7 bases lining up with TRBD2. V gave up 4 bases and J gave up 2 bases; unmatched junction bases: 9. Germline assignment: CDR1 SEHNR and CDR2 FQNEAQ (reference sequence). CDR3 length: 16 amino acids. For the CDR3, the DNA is TGTGCCAGCAGCTCCTTACGGGGGGTTTACACAGATACGCAGTATTTT. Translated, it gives CASSSLRGVYTDTQYF.

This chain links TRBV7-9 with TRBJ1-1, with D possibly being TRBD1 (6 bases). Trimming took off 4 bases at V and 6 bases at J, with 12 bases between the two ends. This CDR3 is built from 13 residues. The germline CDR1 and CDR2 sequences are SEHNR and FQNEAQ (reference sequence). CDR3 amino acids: CASSSTGWAEAFF. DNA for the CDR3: TGTGCCAGCAGCTCAACAGGGTGGGCTGAAGCTTTCTTT.

CDR3: CASSYRGGEGACGYTF. The DNA of the CDR3 is TGTGCCAGCAGTTATCGAGGGGGGGAGGGGGCGTGCGGCTACACCTTC. V is TRBV6-9 and J is TRBJ1-2; 7 bases fit TRBD1. CDR1 MNHGY and CDR2 SVAAGI come from the germline V gene. V lost 2 bases and J lost 8; bases outside the gene matches: 14. The CDR3 is 16 residues long.

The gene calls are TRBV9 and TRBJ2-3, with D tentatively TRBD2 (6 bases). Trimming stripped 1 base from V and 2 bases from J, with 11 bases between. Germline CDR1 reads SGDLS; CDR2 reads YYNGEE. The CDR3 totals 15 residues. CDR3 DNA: TGTGCCAGCAGCGTAAGGGACTCGCTCACAGATACGCAGTATTTT. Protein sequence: CASSVRDSLTDTQYF.

This CDR3 is CAWSPYNEQFF. In nucleotides, the CDR3 is TGTGCCTGGAGCCCCTACAATGAGCAGTTCTTC. The chain has TRBV30 and TRBJ2-1, with D hard to call. CDR1 and CDR2 from the germline V gene are GTSNPN and SVGIG (reference sequence). This CDR3 is 11 amino acids long. Between the trimmed V and J ends, which lost 3 bases and 2 bases, there was a span of 2 bases.

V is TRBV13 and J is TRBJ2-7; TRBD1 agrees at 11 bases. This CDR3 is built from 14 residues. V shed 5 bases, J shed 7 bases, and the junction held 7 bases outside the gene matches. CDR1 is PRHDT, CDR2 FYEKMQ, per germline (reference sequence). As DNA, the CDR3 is TGTGCCAGCAGCACCGGACAGGGGGCGGGGGAGCAGTACTTC. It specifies CASSTGQGAGEQYF.